Sequencing of this T cell receptor (beta chain) was carried out in a study of T cell responses to AZD1222 COVID-19 vaccine. Findings and caveats of the study: Spike-specific TCRs gained breadth and depth after people received two AZD1222 doses. Dominant at 160-218 and 743-854, vaccine-associated CD4 TCRs also spanned spike.

Some clones are missing from TCRdb's copy, which holds only in-frame ones; the method was immunoSEQ multiplex PCR. The sample has 100,000 or so clones; over 75% are singletons. As concerns this clone: The antigen remains unidentified.

Some second doses came at about 4 weeks and others at about 12 weeks; these were pooled. The CDR3 consists of 13 residues. V lost 2 bases and J 10 bases, leaving 11 bases between the germline ends. Germline CDR1 WSHSY, CDR2 SAAADI. This receptor was identified in an adult who received the AZD1222 COVID-19 vaccine. The source was peripheral blood, collected 28 days after the second AZD1222 dose. The rearrangement joins TRBV10-2 to TRBJ1-4, with D unclear. In nucleotides, the CDR3 is TGCGCCAGCAGTGAGCCCATAATAGGAAAACTGTTTTTT. Its protein is CASSEPIIGKLFF.